This T cell receptor (beta chain) was documented in a study of long-term antiretroviral therapy in people with HIV. The wider study: Collection dates of the earliest samples fall about a decade before the 2015 immediate-ART recommendation.

V was clipped by 0 bases and J by 4 bases, with 13 bases between them. This CDR3 has 15 residues. CDR1 is SGDLS, CDR2 YYNGEE, per germline. Every donor contributed at least one pre-ART and at least two post-ART PBMC samples. Researchers report immunoSEQ v3.0 was run at survey level. Sequenced by immunoSEQ multiplex PCR; TCRdb stores in-frame clones only, minus some. The sample lists around 30,000 clones; under 85% were seen once. V gene TRBV9 combines with J gene TRBJ2-5, with D possibly being TRBD1 (5 bases). This sequence was found in a man aged 40-50 years with HIV. This sample comprised unsorted PBMCs, obtained 3 years after starting antiretroviral therapy. CDR3 nucleotide sequence: TGTGCCAGCAGCGTAGGCAGGGTAAAAGGAGAGACCCAGTACTTC. This translates into CASSVGRVKGETQYF.